This T cell receptor (beta chain) was profiled in a study of cytotoxic CD8 clonotypes in ibrutinib-treated CLL. The CDR3 is 12 residues long. V lost 1 base and J 4 bases, leaving 3 bases between the germline ends. Germline CDR1 reads LNHDA; CDR2 reads SQIVND (reference sequence). Only in-frame clones appear in the TCRdb table, and some are missing; sequencing was by immunoSEQ multiplex PCR. The top ten clones hold approximately 15% of a sample with hundreds of thousands of clones, roughly 70% of them seen once. This material consisted of PBMCs, taken after 24 months of ibrutinib treatment. The sequence was obtained from a human donor with chronic lymphocytic leukemia. The chain has TRBV19 and TRBJ2-3; D unclear. The CDR3 coding sequence is TGTGCCAGTAGTATAGCTCCAGATACGCAGTATTTT. Its protein is CASSIAPDTQYF.